Listed below are T cell receptor beta chains from one sample, sequenced in a study of Graves' ophthalmopathy and Graves' hyperthyroidism. TCRdb used MiXCR to reprocess the multiplex PCR reads, holding one entry per CDR3 protein. The table has 580,000 or so distinct CDR3 sequences, about two fifths seen once; the top ten hold about 4.6%. The specimen sequenced was peripheral blood or thyroid tissue (not recorded which). These receptors were collected from an adult man with Graves' hyperthyroidism. The CDR3 runs from the conserved cysteine through the conserved F or W. Each record gives: D gene, CDR3 length, clone size, V gene, J gene, CDR3 protein, CDR3 DNA. The D gene is left open where the match is weak. Expanded clones are given a class, and other clones once, few, many or no size at all.

D: NA; length: 12; size: many; V: TRBV12-3/TRBV12-4; J: TRBJ2-7; CDR3: CASSLGRYEQYF; DNA: TGTGCCAGCAGTTTGGGGCGCTACGAGCAGTACTTC
D: NA; length: 15; size: NA; V: TRBV20-1; J: TRBJ1-4; CDR3: CSARESSGGNEKLFF; DNA: TGCAGTGCTAGAGAGTCTAGCGGGGGGAACGAAAAACTGTTTTTT
D: NA; length: 13; size: many; V: TRBV2; J: TRBJ1-2; CDR3: CASSGIGNYGYTF; DNA: TGTGCCAGCAGTGGCATAGGGAACTATGGCTACACCTTC
D: NA; length: 12; size: many; V: TRBV29-1; J: TRBJ1-1; CDR3: CSVRRGSTEAFF; DNA: TGCAGCGTCCGCCGCGGGTCGACTGAAGCTTTCTTT
D: TRBD1; length: 16; size: NA; V: TRBV7-6; J: TRBJ2-5; CDR3: CASSRGLGTAQETQYF; DNA: TGTGCTAGCAGCCGAGGACTTGGGACAGCCCAAGAGACCCAGTACTTC
D: NA; length: 15; size: many; V: TRBV28; J: TRBJ1-5; CDR3: CASSRTQPGNQPQHF; DNA: TGTGCCAGCAGCCGGACCCAGCCCGGCAATCAGCCCCAGCATTTT
D: TRBD1; length: 12; size: few; V: TRBV28; J: TRBJ1-1; CDR3: CASSLVGQEAFF; DNA: TGTGCCAGCAGTTTAGTGGGACAGGAAGCTTTCTTT
D: TRBD1; length: 12; size: few; V: TRBV30; J: TRBJ2-7; CDR3: CASDRANYEQYF; DNA: TGTGCCTCAGACAGGGCTAACTACGAGCAGTACTTC
D: NA; length: 13; size: NA; V: TRBV20-1; J: TRBJ1-3; CDR3: CSARATSGSTIYF; DNA: TGCAGTGCTAGAGCAACTAGCGGAAGCACCATATATTTT
D: NA; length: 16; size: NA; V: TRBV10-3; J: TRBJ2-7; CDR3: CASSLRPGALSYEQYF; DNA: TGTGCCAGCAGTTTGCGACCAGGGGCACTATCCTACGAGCAGTACTTC
D: NA; length: 14; size: few; V: TRBV6-1; J: TRBJ1-5; CDR3: CASSYPGGLRPQHF; DNA: TGTGCCAGCAGTTACCCCGGGGGCTTGCGGCCCCAGCATTTT
D: NA; length: 14; size: NA; V: TRBV4-1; J: TRBJ2-7; CDR3: CASSQEGRGYEQYF; DNA: TGCGCCAGCAGCCAAGAAGGCAGGGGCTACGAGCAGTACTTC
D: NA; length: 15; size: many; V: TRBV7-2; J: TRBJ1-1; CDR3: CASSFLRGRDTEAFF; DNA: TGTGCCAGCAGCTTCCTCAGGGGACGCGACACTGAAGCTTTCTTT
D: NA; length: 13; size: NA; V: TRBV4-2; J: TRBJ1-2; CDR3: CATGQLLDYGYTF; DNA: TGTGCCACCGGACAGCTATTGGACTATGGCTACACCTTC
D: TRBD2; length: 17; size: NA; V: TRBV20-1; J: TRBJ2-5; CDR3: CSASSGILAEGGETQYF; DNA: TGCAGTGCTAGCTCGGGGATACTAGCGGAGGGGGGAGAGACCCAGTACTTC
D: NA; length: 15; size: NA; V: TRBV7-9; J: TRBJ1-6; CDR3: CAWSRPAVFNSPLHF; DNA: TGTGCCTGGAGCCGCCCGGCTGTCTTTAATTCACCCCTCCACTTT
D: NA; length: 14; size: many; V: TRBV5-1; J: TRBJ1-3; CDR3: CASSSGETGNTIYF; DNA: TGCGCCAGCAGCTCAGGGGAAACTGGAAACACCATATATTTT
D: NA; length: 14; size: NA; V: TRBV11-1; J: TRBJ1-1; CDR3: CARSRVGGATEAFF; DNA: TGTGCCAGGAGCAGGGTCGGGGGGGCCACTGAAGCTTTCTTT
D: NA; length: 16; size: many; V: TRBV9; J: TRBJ2-5; CDR3: CASSVSSVASRETQYF; DNA: TGTGCCAGCAGCGTATCTAGCGTAGCTAGCCGAGAGACCCAGTACTTC
D: NA; length: 14; size: NA; V: TRBV12-3/TRBV12-4; J: TRBJ1-5; CDR3: CASSYSGTPNNEHF; DNA: TGTGCCAGCAGTTACTCCGGGACACCCAACAATGAGCATTTT
D: NA; length: 14; size: few; V: TRBV19; J: TRBJ2-5; CDR3: CASSMSRGAETQYF; DNA: TGTGCCAGTAGTATGTCGAGGGGAGCAGAGACCCAGTACTTC
D: NA; length: 15; size: few; V: TRBV19; J: TRBJ1-1; CDR3: CASTPGTFGGTEAFF; DNA: TGTGCCAGTACCCCGGGTACTTTTGGGGGCACTGAAGCTTTCTTT
D: NA; length: 15; size: few; V: TRBV5-1; J: TRBJ2-5; CDR3: CASSLTGMGGETQYF; DNA: TGCGCCAGCAGCTTGACAGGGATGGGAGGAGAGACCCAGTACTTC
D: TRBD1; length: 15; size: many; V: TRBV6-1; J: TRBJ2-5; CDR3: CASSAGQGLQETQYF; DNA: TGTGCCAGCAGTGCGGGACAGGGGTTGCAAGAGACCCAGTACTTC
D: NA; length: 12; size: many; V: TRBV4-1; J: TRBJ2-7; CDR3: CASSQDGYEQYF; DNA: TGCGCCAGCAGCCAAGATGGGTACGAGCAGTACTTC
D: NA; length: 13; size: many; V: TRBV12-3/TRBV12-4; J: TRBJ2-7; CDR3: CASSFSVAYEQYF; DNA: TGTGCCAGCAGTTTCAGCGTGGCCTACGAGCAGTACTTC
D: NA; length: 16; size: NA; V: TRBV20-1; J: TRBJ2-3; CDR3: CSARSDSPSPPDTQYF; DNA: TGCAGTGCTAGGTCCGACTCGCCAAGCCCTCCAGATACGCAGTATTTT
D: TRBD1; length: 16; size: NA; V: TRBV7-9; J: TRBJ2-2; CDR3: CASSLAGTGATGELFF; DNA: TGTGCCAGCAGCTTAGCCGGGACAGGGGCCACCGGGGAGCTGTTTTTT
D: NA; length: 15; size: many; V: TRBV3-1; J: TRBJ2-7; CDR3: CASSQEGGRDYEQYF; DNA: TGTGCCAGCAGCCAAGAGGGCGGCAGAGACTACGAGCAGTACTTC
D: NA; length: 14; size: NA; V: TRBV29-1; J: TRBJ2-5; CDR3: CSTGGHRLQETQYF; DNA: TGCAGCACCGGAGGACACCGCCTCCAAGAGACCCAGTACTTC
D: NA; length: 13; size: many; V: TRBV11-2; J: TRBJ2-2; CDR3: CASSLELGGELFF; DNA: TGTGCCAGCAGCTTAGAGCTAGGCGGGGAGCTGTTTTTT
D: TRBD1; length: 13; size: NA; V: TRBV7-2; J: TRBJ1-2; CDR3: CASSLGTGSGSTF; DNA: TGTGCCAGCAGCCTCGGGACAGGCTCTGGAAGCACCTTC
D: NA; length: 14; size: many; V: TRBV7-3; J: TRBJ2-5; CDR3: CASSPGLWGETQYF; DNA: TGTGCCAGCAGCCCGGGCCTCTGGGGGGAGACCCAGTACTTC
D: TRBD1; length: 15; size: NA; V: TRBV12-3/TRBV12-4; J: TRBJ1-2; CDR3: CASSLGQGWSYGYTF; DNA: TGTGCCAGCAGTTTAGGACAGGGATGGAGCTATGGCTACACCTTC
D: TRBD1; length: 16; size: NA; V: TRBV9; J: TRBJ1-1; CDR3: CASSVATGGPNTEAFF; DNA: TGTGCCAGCAGCGTAGCTACAGGGGGACCGAACACTGAAGCTTTCTTT
D: NA; length: 15; size: many; V: TRBV20-1; J: TRBJ1-6; CDR3: CSARPWGSYNSPLHF; DNA: TGCAGTGCTAGACCCTGGGGTTCCTATAATTCACCCCTCCACTTT
D: NA; length: 12; size: many; V: TRBV12-3/TRBV12-4; J: TRBJ2-5; CDR3: CASSFGSESLYF; DNA: TGTGCCAGCAGTTTCGGCTCCGAGAGCTTGTACTTC
D: NA; length: 13; size: NA; V: TRBV11-2; J: TRBJ1-2; CDR3: CASSRRLSSCYTF; DNA: TGTGCCAGCAGCCGAAGGCTGAGTTCATGCTACACCTTC
D: TRBD1; length: 13; size: NA; V: TRBV10-3; J: TRBJ1-2; CDR3: CAISGGGGSGYTF; DNA: TGTGCCATCAGTGGAGGAGGGGGCAGTGGCTACACCTTC
D: NA; length: 11; size: many; V: TRBV20-1; J: TRBJ2-7; CDR3: CSASDWYEQYF; DNA: TGCAGTGCTAGCGACTGGTACGAGCAGTACTTC
D: TRBD2; length: 16; size: few; V: TRBV20-1; J: TRBJ2-2; CDR3: CSAIPSGSWRTGELFF; DNA: TGCAGTGCTATCCCCAGCGGGAGTTGGCGGACCGGGGAGCTGTTTTTT
D: TRBD2; length: 16; size: NA; V: TRBV20-1; J: TRBJ2-5; CDR3: CSARGQAAPGGETQYF; DNA: TGCAGTGCTAGAGGTCAAGCGGCCCCGGGGGGAGAGACCCAGTACTTC